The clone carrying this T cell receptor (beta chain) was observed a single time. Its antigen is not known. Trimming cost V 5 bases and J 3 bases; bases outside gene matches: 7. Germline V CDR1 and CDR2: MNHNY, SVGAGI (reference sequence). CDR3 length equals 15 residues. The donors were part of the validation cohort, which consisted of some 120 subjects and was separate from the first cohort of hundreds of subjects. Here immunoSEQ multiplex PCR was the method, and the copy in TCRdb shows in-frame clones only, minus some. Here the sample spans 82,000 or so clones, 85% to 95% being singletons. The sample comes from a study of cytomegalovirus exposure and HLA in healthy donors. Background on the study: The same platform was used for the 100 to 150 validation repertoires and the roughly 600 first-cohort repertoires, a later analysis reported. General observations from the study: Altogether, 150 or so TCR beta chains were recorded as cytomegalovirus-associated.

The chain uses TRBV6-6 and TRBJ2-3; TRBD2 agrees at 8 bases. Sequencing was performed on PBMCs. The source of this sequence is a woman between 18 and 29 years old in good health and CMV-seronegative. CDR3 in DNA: TGTGCCAGCAGTCCCCTTAGCGGGAAAACAGATACGCAGTATTTT. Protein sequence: CASSPLSGKTDTQYF.